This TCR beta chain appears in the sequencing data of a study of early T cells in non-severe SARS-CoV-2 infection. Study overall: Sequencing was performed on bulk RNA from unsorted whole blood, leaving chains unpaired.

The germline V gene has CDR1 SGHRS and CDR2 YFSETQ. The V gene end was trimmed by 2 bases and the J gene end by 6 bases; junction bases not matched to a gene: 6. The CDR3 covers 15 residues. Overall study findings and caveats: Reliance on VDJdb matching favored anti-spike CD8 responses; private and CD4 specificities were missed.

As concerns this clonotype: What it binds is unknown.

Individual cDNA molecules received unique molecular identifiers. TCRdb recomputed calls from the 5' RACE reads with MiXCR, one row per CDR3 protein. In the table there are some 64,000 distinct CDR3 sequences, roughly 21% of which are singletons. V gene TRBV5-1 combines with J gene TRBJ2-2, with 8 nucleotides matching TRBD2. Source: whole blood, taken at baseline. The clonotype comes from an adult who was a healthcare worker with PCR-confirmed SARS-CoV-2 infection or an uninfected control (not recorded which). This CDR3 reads CASSFGSGEPGELFF. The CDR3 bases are TGCGCCAGCAGCTTCGGTAGCGGGGAACCCGGGGAGCTGTTTTTT.